The 8 T cell receptor beta chains below come from one sample, sequenced in a study of blood T cell repertoires in COVID-19. Measured with immunoSEQ multiplex PCR; TCRdb has only the in-frame clones, and not every one. Altogether approximately 260,000 clones are present, around four fifths being singletons, with the ten largest covering roughly 4%. The sample comprised PBMCs or T cells enriched from blood (not recorded which). All receptors derive from a man aged 25 to 40 with acute COVID-19.

The sample holds a few counts of this clone. The chain uses TRBV6-4 and TRBJ2-1, with no clear D. CDR1 is MRHNA and CDR2 is SNTAGT in the germline V gene. CDR3 size: 13 residues. V lost 2 bases to trimming and J lost 6 bases, with 8 bases between them. The CDR3 DNA follows: TGTGCCAGCAGTGACCTAGAGGTCAATGAGCAGTTCTTC. Its translation: CASSDLEVNEQFF.

A few counts support this clone. The V call is TRBV2, the J call TRBJ1-2, with 9 nucleotides matching TRBD1. V lost 4 bases and J lost 6; bases outside the gene matches: 9. The germline V gene encodes CDR1 SNHLY and CDR2 FYNNEI. This CDR3 has 15 residues. CDR3 region: CASSAGTGRLDGYTF. The CDR3 bases are TGTGCCAGCAGTGCCGGGACAGGGCGTTTGGATGGCTACACCTTC.

The chain has TRBV24-1 and TRBJ1-1, with 7 nucleotides matching TRBD1. This CDR3 is 13 amino acids long. The germline V gene encodes CDR1 KGHDR and CDR2 SFDVKD. V dropped 7 bases and J dropped 8; count of bases not matched to a gene: 9. This chain's CDR3 is CATRGPPGGEAFF. The CDR3 DNA follows: TGTGCCACCAGGGGCCCGCCAGGGGGAGAAGCTTTCTTT.

This chain connects TRBV25-1 to TRBJ1-1; D uncertain. The CDR3 covers 12 residues. Trimming took off 1 base at V and 11 bases at J, with 11 bases between the two ends. Germline V CDR1 and CDR2: MGHDK, SYGVNS. Written as DNA, the CDR3 is TGTGCCAGCAGTGAATTCCCCCCGAGGGCTTTCTTT. It specifies CASSEFPPRAFF.

This chain connects TRBV11-3 to TRBJ1-1; D perhaps matches TRBD1 (6 bases). Germline CDR1 is SGHNT and CDR2 is YENEEA. This CDR3 contains 13 residues. V dropped 4 bases and J dropped 7 bases, with 13 bases sitting between them. For the CDR3, the DNA is TGTGCCAGCAGCTCCGGGCAGGGGAATGAAGCTTTCTTT. Translating gives CASSSGQGNEAFF.

The chain employs TRBV9 and TRBJ1-2, with TRBD1 identical over 8 bases. This CDR3 is 15 amino acids long. Losses at the gene ends were 4 bases for V and 5 bases for J; bases not matched to a gene: 10. Germline V lookup: CDR1 SGDLS, CDR2 YYNGEE. CDR3 loop: CASSPMDRVGYGYTF. The DNA for the CDR3 is TGTGCCAGCAGCCCAATGGACAGGGTAGGGTATGGCTACACCTTC.

The chain combines TRBV24-1 with TRBJ2-3; D gene ambiguous. Germline CDR1 KGHDR, CDR2 SFDVKD. Trimming removed 5 bases from V and 5 bases from J, with 16 bases in between. CDR3 length equals 15 residues. The CDR3 DNA reads TGTGCCACCAGTGGACACGTAAATCTGGGAGATACGCAGTATTTT. Amino acid sequence: CATSGHVNLGDTQYF.

The chain joins TRBV15 to TRBJ1-5; a weak D match, TRBD1 (5 bases). This CDR3 contains 17 residues. Germline CDR1 LNHNV, CDR2 YYDKDF (reference sequence). Trimming pared 3 bases from V and 3 bases from J, leaving 18 bases between. CDR3 protein: CATSRISGGDYNQPQHF. As DNA, the CDR3 is TGTGCCACCAGCAGGATCAGTGGAGGGGACTACAATCAGCCCCAGCATTTT.